This TCR beta chain was recorded in a study of blood T cell repertoires in COVID-19. At the level of the study: Acute and convalescent COVID-19 samples came from the United States, Italy and Spain. The cDNA or gDNA used as material had been derived from T cells, B-cell-depleted T cells, or PBMCs.

The authors' processing: Nucleated cell counts were estimated from reference gene primer amplification. Repertoires were generated with immunoSEQ multiplex PCR, while TCRdb's copy carries only in-frame clones and drops some. Clone size and the V and J calls come from that table; the DNA yielded D and trimming. The sample comprises 150,000 to 200,000 clones, roughly 89% of which are singletons, and less than 0.7% rests with the top ten. The CDR3 loop spans 17 amino acids. The J segment lost 1 base and the V segment lost 5 bases, leaving 10 bases of the junction unmatched. Germline CDR1 reads SGHAT; CDR2 reads FQNNGV.

The V call is TRBV11-2, the J call TRBJ2-2; 7 bases align to TRBD1. The sequenced sample was peripheral blood. The source is a man aged 45 to 65 with acute or convalescent COVID-19. This chain's CDR3 is CASSPFPGTENTGELFF. DNA for the CDR3: TGTGCCAGCAGCCCATTTCCCGGGACAGAGAACACCGGGGAGCTGTTTTTT.